This is a list of T cell receptor beta chains from one sample in a study of T cells in Graves' hyperthyroidism and ophthalmopathy. TCRdb re-analysed the multiplex PCR reads in MiXCR, keeping a single row per CDR3 protein. This table holds under 350,000 distinct CDR3 sequences, around 25% found once. The sequenced sample was blood. The receptors stem from a man in his forties with Graves' hyperthyroidism that later progressed to Graves' ophthalmopathy. Each CDR3 is given with its conserved first and last residue. The D gene is left open where the match is weak. Some rows have no size entry. The others give once, few or many, or a class for an expanded clone.

clone_size d_call j_call v_call cdr3_aa cdr3_nt
many - TRBJ1-1 TRBV20-1 CSARDYTRGNTEAFF TGCAGTGCTAGAGATTATACGAGGGGTAACACTGAAGCTTTCTTT
many - TRBJ1-2 TRBV11-2 CASRPNPYYGYTF TGTGCCAGCAGGCCAAACCCCTACTATGGCTACACCTTC
- TRBD2 TRBJ2-5 TRBV12-3/TRBV12-4 CASSFRDYVFKETQYF TGTGCCAGCAGTTTCCGGGACTACGTATTCAAAGAGACCCAGTACTTC
- TRBD2 TRBJ2-5 TRBV15 CATSRWTSGNSQETQYF TGTGCCACCAGCAGATGGACTAGCGGGAACTCACAAGAGACCCAGTACTTC
many TRBD2 TRBJ2-3 TRBV7-2 CARGSGSSQYF TGTGCCAGGGGTAGCGGGAGTTCGCAGTATTTT
many TRBD1 TRBJ2-4 TRBV28 CASSRLGDSYNIQYF TGTGCCAGCAGTCGCCTCGGGGACAGTTATAACATTCAGTACTTC
- - TRBJ1-1 TRBV28 CASSLPVLNTEAFF TGTGCCAGCAGTTTACCAGTGTTGAACACTGAAGCTTTCTTT
- - TRBJ1-2 TRBV6-2/TRBV6-3 CASSSVSWNYGYTF TGTGCCAGCAGTTCGGTGTCGTGGAACTATGGCTACACCTTC
many - TRBJ1-5 TRBV20-1 CSARRSGTMRSNQPQHF TGCAGTGCTAGGAGGTCTGGGACGATGAGAAGCAATCAGCCCCAGCATTTT
- - TRBJ2-4 TRBV10-3 CAISRAARGDIQYF TGTGCCATCAGTCGGGCAGCCCGAGGAGACATTCAGTACTTC
many - TRBJ1-1 TRBV12-3/TRBV12-4 CASSQTGPDTEAFF TGTGCCAGCAGTCAAACCGGGCCGGACACTGAAGCTTTCTTT
many - TRBJ1-6 TRBV5-1 CASSFAGAGDSSPLHF TGCGCCAGCAGCTTCGCGGGAGCAGGTGATAGTTCACCCCTCCACTTT
many - TRBJ1-2 TRBV12-3/TRBV12-4 CASSTQERDRGYTF TGTGCCAGCAGTACACAGGAGAGAGACCGGGGCTACACCTTC
- TRBD2 TRBJ2-7 TRBV28 CASRQPGLAGEYEQYF TGTGCCAGCAGACAACCGGGACTAGCGGGAGAATACGAGCAGTACTTC
many TRBD2 TRBJ2-2 TRBV20-1 CSARVLAGGELFF TGCAGTGCTAGGGTTCTAGCGGGCGGGGAGCTGTTTTTT
many TRBD2 TRBJ2-5 TRBV4-1 CASSHGLGLQETQYF TGCGCCAGCAGCCACGGACTAGGTTTGCAAGAGACCCAGTACTTC
many TRBD1 TRBJ1-5 TRBV12-3/TRBV12-4 CASSPRTGLSQPQHF TGTGCCAGCAGTCCTCGGACAGGATTGAGTCAGCCCCAGCATTTT
many - TRBJ2-6 TRBV18 CASSRQLSPGANVLTF TGTGCCAGCTCACGCCAGCTCTCCCCTGGGGCCAACGTCCTGACTTTC
many TRBD2 TRBJ2-7 TRBV9 CASSVDSGSGEQYF TGTGCCAGCAGCGTAGATAGCGGGAGTGGCGAGCAGTACTTC
many - TRBJ1-1 TRBV4-1 CASSQDGAGANTEAFF TGCGCCAGCAGCCAAGACGGAGCAGGGGCGAACACTGAAGCTTTCTTT
many - TRBJ2-3 TRBV20-1 CSGVGGGSTDTQYF TGCAGTGGGGTGGGGGGAGGATCCACAGATACGCAGTATTTT
many TRBD1 TRBJ2-7 TRBV27 CASSPWGQRSVLEQYF TGTGCCAGCAGTCCTTGGGGACAGCGCTCGGTCCTCGAGCAGTACTTC
many TRBD2 TRBJ2-2 TRBV28 CASHTSGPGELFF TGTGCCAGCCACACTAGCGGTCCCGGGGAGCTGTTTTTT
many TRBD1 TRBJ1-2 TRBV12-3/TRBV12-4 CASSSQTGPAKGYTF TGTGCCAGCAGTTCACAGACAGGGCCAGCTAAGGGCTACACCTTC
many - TRBJ1-5 TRBV12-3/TRBV12-4 CASSRLEQPQHF TGTGCCAGCAGTCGCCTGGAACAGCCCCAGCATTTT
- - TRBJ1-1 TRBV18 CASSPPSMGDPEAFF TGTGCCAGCTCACCACCGAGCATGGGGGACCCTGAAGCTTTCTTT
few TRBD1 TRBJ1-1 TRBV6-1 CASSRTGLGTEAFF TGTGCCAGCAGTAGGACAGGGTTAGGCACTGAAGCTTTCTTT
many TRBD2 TRBJ2-5 TRBV6-6 CASRILAGGPETQYF TGTGCCAGCAGGATACTAGCGGGAGGGCCAGAGACCCAGTACTTC
- - TRBJ1-2 TRBV24-1 CATSGRPYYGYTF TGTGCCACCAGTGGGAGGCCCTATTATGGCTACACCTTC